Shown below are 6 T cell receptor beta chains from a single sample sequenced in a study of blood T cell repertoires in COVID-19 (dated by TCRdb to about 2020). Library generation was performed with the immunoSEQ multiplex PCR assay. Here the immuneACCESS table is served through TCRdb, limited to in-frame sequences with V and J called. Missing clones are a known gap in these copies; in checked studies unresolved V genes cover under half, and the rest lacks a known reason. This sample holds fewer than 200,000 clones; about 81% were observed only once. The ten largest clones represent over 7.5% of the sample. Sequencing was performed on peripheral blood. Source of these receptors: a woman aged 70 to 79 with acute or convalescent COVID-19.

V is TRBV18 and J is TRBJ2-2; possible D gene TRBD2, 6 bases. Germline values: CDR1 KGHSH, CDR2 LQKENI. CDR3 size: 14 residues. V shed 2 bases and J shed 5 bases, with 9 bases lying between them. The CDR3 reads CASSPGTPTGELFF. In nucleotides, the CDR3 is TGTGCCAGCTCACCAGGGACTCCAACCGGGGAGCTGTTTTTT.

The chain uses TRBV11-2 and TRBJ2-1; maybe TRBD1 (5 bases). CDR3 length: 17 amino acids. The germline gives CDR1 SGHAT, CDR2 FQNNGV. The germline V and J ends were trimmed by 1 base and 5 bases, with 18 bases remaining between them. In DNA form, the CDR3 reads TGTGCCAGCAGCTTAGTATGGTCGGCAGGGTTCCACAATGAGCAGTTCTTC. Protein: CASSLVWSAGFHNEQFF.

The chain recombines TRBV7-8 with TRBJ2-7, with TRBD1 identical over 7 bases. The CDR3 is 15 amino acids. With V trimmed by 1 base and J by 3 bases, 6 bases remained unmatched. Germline V gene lookup returns CDR1 SGHVS and CDR2 FQNEAQ. The CDR3 here is CASSLGTGPLYEQYF. CDR3 sequence (DNA): TGTGCCAGCAGCTTAGGGACAGGTCCCCTCTACGAGCAGTACTTC.

V and J are TRBV7-2 and TRBJ2-5; 8 bases agree with TRBD1. The V and J ends lost 4 bases and 6 bases, in that order; junction bases with no gene match: 7. CDR1 is SGHTA and CDR2 is FQGNSA in the germline V gene. This CDR3 is built from 14 residues. The CDR3 coding sequence is TGTGCCAGCAGCTCAACAGGGGGAAGGAAGACCCAGTACTTC. Protein sequence: CASSSTGGRKTQYF.

The chain links TRBV6-2 or TRBV6-3 to TRBJ2-5; 7 bases map to TRBD2. V lost 2 bases and J lost 1; bases outside the gene matches: 4. From germline, CDR1 is MNHEY and CDR2 SVGEGT. The CDR3 consists of 15 residues. The CDR3 loop is CASSYGGTTQETQYF. The DNA for the CDR3 is TGTGCCAGCAGTTACGGGGGGACTACCCAAGAGACCCAGTACTTC.

V and J are TRBV6-5 and TRBJ1-4; D call uncertain. CDR1 is MNHEY, CDR2 SVGAGI, per germline. CDR3 length: 15 amino acids. V was pared by 2 bases and J by 8 bases, with 15 bases between. Written as DNA, the CDR3 is TGTGCCAGCAGTTACGGCGGTTCGGGATACGAAAAACTGTTTTTT. Translating gives CASSYGGSGYEKLFF.